This T cell receptor beta chain stems from a study of identical twins. Findings and caveats of the study: Cross-sectional statistics underpinned the conclusions; the same donors were not followed. Insertions were fewer in abundant cord blood beta clonotypes, whereas memory repertoires showed none of this pattern.

TCRdb re-called the 5' RACE reads through MiXCR, storing one row per CDR3 protein. The table records 690,000 or so distinct CDR3 sequences, 8.6% of them present only once. V was pared by 0 bases and J by 3 bases, with 9 bases between. The CDR3 is 14 amino acids. Germline V gene sequence: CDR1 SGHTA, CDR2 FQGNSA. Everyone who gave samples was a healthy Caucasian. In the case of this clonotype: No antigen is known for it.

These same data were also listed under a study on yellow fever vaccine responses in identical twins.

The chain links TRBV7-2 to TRBJ2-7; D call uncertain. This TCR came from a woman aged 18-29 years in good health. The material sequenced was PBMCs. The CDR3 protein is CASSLAAPVYEQYF. DNA of the CDR3: TGTGCCAGCAGCTTAGCGGCCCCCGTCTACGAGCAGTACTTC.